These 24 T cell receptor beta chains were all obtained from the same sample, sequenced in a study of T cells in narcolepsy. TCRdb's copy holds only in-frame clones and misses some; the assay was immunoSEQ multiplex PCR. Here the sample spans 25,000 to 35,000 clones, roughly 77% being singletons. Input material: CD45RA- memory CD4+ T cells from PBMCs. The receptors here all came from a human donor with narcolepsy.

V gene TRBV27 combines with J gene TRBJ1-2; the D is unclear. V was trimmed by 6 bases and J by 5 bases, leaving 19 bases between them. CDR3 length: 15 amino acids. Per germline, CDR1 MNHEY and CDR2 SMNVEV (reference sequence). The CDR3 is CASSSHSGLEYGYTF. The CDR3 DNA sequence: TGTGCCAGCAGCTCACATTCGGGTCTTGAGTATGGCTACACCTTC.

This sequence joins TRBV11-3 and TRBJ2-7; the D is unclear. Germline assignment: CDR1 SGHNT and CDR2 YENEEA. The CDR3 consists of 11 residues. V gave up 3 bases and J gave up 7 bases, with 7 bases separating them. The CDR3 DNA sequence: TGTGCCAGCAGCTTTCGGAGTGAGCAGTACTTC. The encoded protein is CASSFRSEQYF.

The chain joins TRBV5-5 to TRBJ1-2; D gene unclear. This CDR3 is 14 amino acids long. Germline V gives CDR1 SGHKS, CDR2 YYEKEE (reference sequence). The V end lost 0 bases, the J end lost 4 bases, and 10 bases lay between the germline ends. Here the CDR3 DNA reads TGTGCCAGCAGCTTGGGAGGGATAGGCTATGGCTACACCTTC. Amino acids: CASSLGGIGYGYTF.

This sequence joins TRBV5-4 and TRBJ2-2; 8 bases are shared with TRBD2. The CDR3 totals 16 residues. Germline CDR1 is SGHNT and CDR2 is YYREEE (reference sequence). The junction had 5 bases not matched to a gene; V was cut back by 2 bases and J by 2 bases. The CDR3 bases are TGTGCCAGCAGCTTCAGAAGCGGGAGCAACACCGGGGAGCTGTTTTTT. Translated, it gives CASSFRSGSNTGELFF.

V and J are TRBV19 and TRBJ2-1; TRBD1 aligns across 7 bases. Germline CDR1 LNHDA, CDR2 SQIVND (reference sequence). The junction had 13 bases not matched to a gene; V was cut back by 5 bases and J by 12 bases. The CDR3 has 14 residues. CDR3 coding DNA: TGTGCCAGTAGTGAAAGGGCCCTACAGGGGTCGCAGTTCTTC. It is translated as CASSERALQGSQFF.

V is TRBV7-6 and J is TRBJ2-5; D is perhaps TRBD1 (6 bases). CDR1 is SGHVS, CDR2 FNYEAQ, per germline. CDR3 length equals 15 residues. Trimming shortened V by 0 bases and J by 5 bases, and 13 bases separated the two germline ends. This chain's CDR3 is CASSLAYRASETQYF. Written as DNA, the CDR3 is TGTGCCAGCAGCTTAGCGTACAGGGCGTCGGAGACCCAGTACTTC.

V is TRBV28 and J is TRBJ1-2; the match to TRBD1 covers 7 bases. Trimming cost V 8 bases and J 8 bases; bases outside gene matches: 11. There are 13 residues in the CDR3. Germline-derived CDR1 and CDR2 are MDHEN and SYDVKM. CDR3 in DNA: TGTGCCAGCGGCTCTCGACAGGGCGGGGGCTACACCTTC. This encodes CASGSRQGGGYTF.

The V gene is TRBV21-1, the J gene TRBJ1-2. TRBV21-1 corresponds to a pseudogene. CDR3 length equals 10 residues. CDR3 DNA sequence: TGTGCCCGATCTCCCTATGGCTACACCTTC. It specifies CARSPYGYTF.

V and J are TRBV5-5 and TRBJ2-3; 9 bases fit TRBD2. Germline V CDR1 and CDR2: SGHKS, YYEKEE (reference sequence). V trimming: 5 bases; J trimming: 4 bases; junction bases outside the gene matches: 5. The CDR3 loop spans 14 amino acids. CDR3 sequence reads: CASRTSGVSDTQYF. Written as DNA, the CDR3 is TGTGCCAGCAGGACTAGCGGAGTATCAGATACGCAGTATTTT.

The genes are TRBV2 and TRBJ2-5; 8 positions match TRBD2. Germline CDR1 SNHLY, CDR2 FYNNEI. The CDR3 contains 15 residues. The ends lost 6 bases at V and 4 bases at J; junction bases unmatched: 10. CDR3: CASSRVASGRETQYF. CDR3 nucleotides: TGTGCCAGCAGCCGCGTGGCTAGCGGGCGAGAGACCCAGTACTTC.

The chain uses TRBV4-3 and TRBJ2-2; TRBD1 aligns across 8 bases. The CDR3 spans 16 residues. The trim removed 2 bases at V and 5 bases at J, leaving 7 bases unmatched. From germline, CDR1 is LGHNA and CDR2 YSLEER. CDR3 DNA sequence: TGCGCCAGCAGCCAATCAGGACAGGGAGTTACCGGGGAGCTGTTTTTT. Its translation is CASSQSGQGVTGELFF.

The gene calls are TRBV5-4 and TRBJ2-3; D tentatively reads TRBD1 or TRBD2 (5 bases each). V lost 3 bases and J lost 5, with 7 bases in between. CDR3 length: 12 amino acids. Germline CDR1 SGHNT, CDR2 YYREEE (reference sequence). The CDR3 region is CASSWDVDTQYF. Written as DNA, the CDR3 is TGTGCCAGCAGCTGGGACGTAGATACGCAGTATTTT.

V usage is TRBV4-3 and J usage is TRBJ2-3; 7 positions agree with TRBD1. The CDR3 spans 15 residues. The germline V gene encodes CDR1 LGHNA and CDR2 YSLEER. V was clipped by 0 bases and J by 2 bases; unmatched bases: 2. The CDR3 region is CASSQDGQDTDTQYF. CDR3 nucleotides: TGCGCCAGCAGCCAAGATGGACAGGACACAGATACGCAGTATTTT.

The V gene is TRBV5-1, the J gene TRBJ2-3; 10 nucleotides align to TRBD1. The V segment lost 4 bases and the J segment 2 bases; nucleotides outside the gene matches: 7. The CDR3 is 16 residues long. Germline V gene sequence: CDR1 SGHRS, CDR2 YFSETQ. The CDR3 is CASSDGTGVSTDTQYF. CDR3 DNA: TGCGCCAGCAGCGACGGGACAGGGGTCTCCACAGATACGCAGTATTTT.

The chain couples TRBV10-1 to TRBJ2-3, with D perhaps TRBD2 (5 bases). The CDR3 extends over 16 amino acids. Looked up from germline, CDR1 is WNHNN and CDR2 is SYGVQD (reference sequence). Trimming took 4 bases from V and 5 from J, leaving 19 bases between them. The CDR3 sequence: CASSGSGLAEKDTQYF. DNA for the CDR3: TGCGCCAGCAGTGGTTCCGGGCTAGCTGAGAAAGATACGCAGTATTTT.

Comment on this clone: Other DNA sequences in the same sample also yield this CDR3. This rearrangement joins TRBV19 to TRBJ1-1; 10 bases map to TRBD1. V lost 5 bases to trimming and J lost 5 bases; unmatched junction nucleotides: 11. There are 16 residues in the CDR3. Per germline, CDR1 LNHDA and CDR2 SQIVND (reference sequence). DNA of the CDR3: TGTGCCAGTAGTCCTGGGACAGGGGTCGGCCGGACTGAAGCTTTCTTT. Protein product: CASSPGTGVGRTEAFF.

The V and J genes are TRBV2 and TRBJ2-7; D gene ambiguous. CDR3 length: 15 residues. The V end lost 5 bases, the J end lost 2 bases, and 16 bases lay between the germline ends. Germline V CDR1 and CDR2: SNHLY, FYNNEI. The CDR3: CASSQVVGSPYEQYF. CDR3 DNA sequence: TGTGCCAGCAGTCAGGTCGTGGGGTCTCCCTACGAGCAGTACTTC.

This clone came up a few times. CDR3 bases: TGTGCCAGCAGTGAAGAGGGTCAGCCCCAGCATTTT. It encodes CASSEEGQPQHF. V is TRBV2 and J is TRBJ1-5; D remains unclear. This CDR3 is 12 amino acids long. Between the trimmed V and J ends, which lost 1 base and 6 bases, there was a span of 4 bases. Germline V gene data show CDR1 as SNHLY and CDR2 as FYNNEI.

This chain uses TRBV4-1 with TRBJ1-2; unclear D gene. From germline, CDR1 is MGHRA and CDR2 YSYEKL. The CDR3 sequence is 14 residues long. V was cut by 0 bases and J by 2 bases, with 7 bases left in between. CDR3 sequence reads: CASSQEDGNYGYTF. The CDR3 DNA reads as TGCGCCAGCAGCCAAGAGGACGGAAACTATGGCTACACCTTC.

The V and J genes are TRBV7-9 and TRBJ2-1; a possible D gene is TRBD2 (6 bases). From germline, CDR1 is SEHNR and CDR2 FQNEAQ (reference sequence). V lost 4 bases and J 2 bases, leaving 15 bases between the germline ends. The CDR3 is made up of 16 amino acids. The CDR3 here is CASSYMGGNAYNEQFF. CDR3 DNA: TGTGCCAGCAGCTACATGGGCGGGAACGCCTACAATGAGCAGTTCTTC.

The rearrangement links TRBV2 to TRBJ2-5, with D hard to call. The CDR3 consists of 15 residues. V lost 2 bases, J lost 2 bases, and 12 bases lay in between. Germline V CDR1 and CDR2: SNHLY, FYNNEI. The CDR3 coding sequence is TGTGCCAGCAGTGAAATGCGTGGAGAACAAGAGACCCAGTACTTC. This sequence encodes CASSEMRGEQETQYF. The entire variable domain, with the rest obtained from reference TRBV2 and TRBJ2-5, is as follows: EPEVTQTPSHQVTQMGQEVILRCVPISNHLYFYWYRQILGQKVEFLVSFYNNEISEKSEIFDDQFSVERPDGSNFTLKIRSTKLEDSAMYFCASSEMRGEQETQYFGPGTRLLVL.

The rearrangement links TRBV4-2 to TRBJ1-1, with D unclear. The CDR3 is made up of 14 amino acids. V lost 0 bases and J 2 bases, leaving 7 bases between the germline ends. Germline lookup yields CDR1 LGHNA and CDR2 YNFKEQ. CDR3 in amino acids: CASSQDTDNTEAFF. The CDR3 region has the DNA TGTGCCAGCAGCCAAGATACGGACAACACTGAAGCTTTCTTT.

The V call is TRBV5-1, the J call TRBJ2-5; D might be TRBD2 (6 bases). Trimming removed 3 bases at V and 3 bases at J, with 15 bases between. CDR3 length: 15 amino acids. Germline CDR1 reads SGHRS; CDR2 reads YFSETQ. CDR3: CASSSKGSGKETQYF. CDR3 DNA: TGCGCCAGCAGCTCGAAGGGTAGCGGAAAAGAGACCCAGTACTTC.

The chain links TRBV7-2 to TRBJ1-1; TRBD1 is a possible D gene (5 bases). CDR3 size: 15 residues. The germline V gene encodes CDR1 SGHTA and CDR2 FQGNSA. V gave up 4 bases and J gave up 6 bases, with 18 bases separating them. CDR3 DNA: TGTGCCAGCAGCTCCTCTAGGGGTTTTTGGGCTGAAGCTTTCTTT. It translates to CASSSSRGFWAEAFF. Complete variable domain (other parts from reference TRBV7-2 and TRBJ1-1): GAGVSQSPSNKVTEKGKDVELRCDPISGHTALYWYRQSLGQGLEFLIYFQGNSAPDKSGLPSDRFSAERTGGSVSTLTIQRTQQEDSAVYLCASSSSRGFWAEAFFGQGTRLTVV.